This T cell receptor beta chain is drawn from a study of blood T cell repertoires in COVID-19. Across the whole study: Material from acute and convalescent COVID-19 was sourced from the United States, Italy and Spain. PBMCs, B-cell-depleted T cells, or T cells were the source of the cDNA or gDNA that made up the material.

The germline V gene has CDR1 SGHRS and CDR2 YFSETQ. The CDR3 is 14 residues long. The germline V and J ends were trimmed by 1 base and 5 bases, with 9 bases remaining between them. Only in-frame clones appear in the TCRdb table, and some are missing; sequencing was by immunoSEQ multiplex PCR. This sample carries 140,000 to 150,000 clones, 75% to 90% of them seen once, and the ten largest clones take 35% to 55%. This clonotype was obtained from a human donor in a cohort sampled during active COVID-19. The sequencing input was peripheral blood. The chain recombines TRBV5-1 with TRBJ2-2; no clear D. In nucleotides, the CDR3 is TGCGCCAGCAGCTTGAGGAGTCAGACCGGGGAGCTGTTTTTT. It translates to CASSLRSQTGELFF.